Listed here are 28 T cell receptor beta chains from one sample, sequenced in a study of cytomegalovirus exposure and HLA in healthy donors. PCR employed 60 Vbeta and 13 Jbeta primers. Assay: immunoSEQ multiplex PCR; the TCRdb copy retains only in-frame clones and omits some. The table lists about 220,000 clones, approximately 80% of them singletons. The sample comprised PBMCs. Source of these receptors: a boy aged 2 to 9 in good health and CMV-seronegative.

CDR3 DNA: TGTGCCAGCAGTTTATCACTAGCCTATATCAATGAGCAGTTCTTC. It specifies CASSLSLAYINEQFF. The chain employs TRBV27 and TRBJ2-1; a possible D gene is TRBD2 (6 bases). The CDR3 extends over 15 amino acids. Trimming cost V 0 bases and J 6 bases, with 12 bases left between them. Germline CDR1 is MNHEY and CDR2 is SMNVEV (reference sequence).

The gene calls are TRBV29-1 and TRBJ1-1; 10 bases are shared with TRBD1. J lost 11 bases, V lost 7 bases, and 13 bases had no gene match. Germline lookup yields CDR1 SQVTM and CDR2 ANQGSEA. The CDR3 sequence is 13 residues long. The DNA of the CDR3 is TGCAGCGCCCTCGGGACAGGGGAAAGACTGGCTTTCTTT. It is translated as CSALGTGERLAFF.

The chain carries TRBV7-9 and TRBJ2-5; 8 bases are a match to TRBD1. The J call may be in error: the DNA end matches TRBJ2-7 better. The length of the CDR3 is 14 residues. Germline values: CDR1 SEHNR, CDR2 FQNEAQ (reference sequence). The CDR3 sequence: CASTWTGLSYEQYF. DNA of the CDR3: TGTGCCAGCACCTGGACAGGGCTGTCCTACGAGCAGTACTTC.

The chain links TRBV19 to TRBJ2-1; 8 positions match TRBD2. V gave up 3 bases and J gave up 4 bases; unmatched junction bases: 5. This CDR3 region has 15 residues. Per the germline V gene, CDR1 is LNHDA and CDR2 is SQIVND (reference sequence). The CDR3 DNA is TGTGCCAGTAGTATGGTCCTAGCGGGTTACAATGAGCAGTTCTTC. Its translation: CASSMVLAGYNEQFF.

The chain is built from TRBV19 and TRBJ1-5; D gene unclear. Germline V gene lookup returns CDR1 LNHDA and CDR2 SQIVND (reference sequence). Between the trimmed V and J ends, which lost 4 bases and 6 bases, there was a span of 19 bases. The CDR3 is 16 amino acids. CDR3 in DNA: TGTGCCAGTAGTACTGAGTCTTCCGGGTTTTCTCAGCCCCAGCATTTT. Translation: CASSTESSGFSQPQHF.

The count of this clone is one. The chain has TRBV15 and TRBJ1-2; TRBD1 agrees at 7 bases. V lost 5 bases to trimming and J lost 6 bases; unmatched junction nucleotides: 15. Germline loops: CDR1 LNHNV, CDR2 YYDKDF (reference sequence). The CDR3 consists of 16 residues. CDR3 loop: CATSQYGQAKRDGYTF. DNA for the CDR3: TGTGCCACCAGCCAGTACGGACAGGCTAAACGAGATGGCTACACCTTC.

The chain combines TRBV6-5 with TRBJ1-3; TRBD1 aligns across 9 bases. J lost 4 bases, V lost 5 bases, and 0 bases had no gene match. Germline lookup yields CDR1 MNHEY and CDR2 SVGAGI. The CDR3 consists of 13 residues. CDR3 amino acids: CASSGTGGNTIYF. Written as DNA, the CDR3 is TGTGCCAGCAGTGGGACAGGGGGAAACACCATATATTTT.

The V call is TRBV5-4, the J call TRBJ2-7; D not certain. The CDR3 totals 14 residues. In germline, CDR1 is SGHNT, CDR2 YYREEE (reference sequence). Trimming shortened V by 3 bases and J by 0 bases, and 10 bases separated the two germline ends. The CDR3 reads CASSWATDSYEQYF. The CDR3 DNA reads as TGTGCCAGCAGCTGGGCGACCGACTCCTACGAGCAGTACTTC. Complete variable domain (other parts from reference TRBV5-4 and TRBJ2-7): ETGVTQSPTHLIKTRGQQVTLRCSSQSGHNTVSWYQQALGQGPQFIFQYYREEENGRGNFPPRFSGLQFPNYSSELNVNALELDDSALYLCASSWATDSYEQYFGPGTRLTVT.

This clone was seen just once. V and J are TRBV10-3 and TRBJ1-4; no clear D gene. This CDR3 contains 13 residues. V was clipped by 4 bases and J by 8 bases, with 11 bases between them. The germline V gene encodes CDR1 ENHRY and CDR2 SYGVKD. CDR3 region: CAISGEVSEKLFF. The CDR3 coding sequence is TGTGCCATCAGTGGGGAGGTTTCCGAAAAACTGTTTTTT.

This clone was seen a single time. The chain couples TRBV5-8 to TRBJ2-3; 9 nucleotides agree with TRBD1. The CDR3 extends over 15 amino acids. Looked up from germline, CDR1 is SGHTS and CDR2 is YDEGEE. Trimming removed 4 bases from V and 3 bases from J; junction bases left unmatched: 6. CDR3 nucleotide sequence: TGTGCCAGCAGCCACGGACAGGGGATAACAGATACGCAGTATTTT. Translation: CASSHGQGITDTQYF.

The chain recombines TRBV6-5 with TRBJ2-3; D uncertain. The CDR3 contains 14 residues. From germline, CDR1 is MNHEY and CDR2 SVGAGI. V was pared by 10 bases and J by 2 bases, with 16 bases between. The CDR3 here is CAIKPSWATDTQYF. The CDR3 DNA follows: TGTGCCATCAAACCCTCCTGGGCCACAGATACGCAGTATTTT.

The chain combines TRBV6-6 with TRBJ1-1, with TRBD1 as a possible D gene (6 bases). V lost 0 bases and J lost 3, with 8 bases in between. The CDR3 contains 14 residues. Germline CDR1 and CDR2: MNHNY and SVGAGI (reference sequence). CDR3 sequence (DNA): TGTGCCAGCAGTTACTCGGGGGCCGACACTGAAGCTTTCTTT. Protein product: CASSYSGADTEAFF.

The chain has TRBV11-2 and TRBJ2-7, with 8 bases that match TRBD1. The CDR3 runs to 15 residues. Germline assignment: CDR1 SGHAT and CDR2 FQNNGV. Losses at the gene ends were 0 bases for V and 5 bases for J; bases not matched to a gene: 6. In DNA, the CDR3 is TGTGCCAGCAGCTTAGACCAGGGGGCCACGGACGAGCAGTACTTC. It specifies CASSLDQGATDEQYF.

The chain's CDR3 is CASSLGTGGKNEQFF. In nucleotides, the CDR3 is TGTGCCAGCTCTTTGGGGACAGGGGGTAAGAATGAGCAGTTCTTC. V usage is TRBV18 and J usage is TRBJ2-1; 11 bases agree with TRBD1. The junction had 8 bases not matched to a gene; V was cut back by 6 bases and J by 7 bases. Germline assignment: CDR1 KGHSH and CDR2 LQKENI. The CDR3 extends over 15 amino acids.

The chain is built from TRBV7-8 and TRBJ2-5; 7 bases line up with TRBD1. The assigned J gene may be wrong: the sequence end matches TRBJ2-7 better. Germline CDR1 and CDR2: SGHVS and FQNEAQ. The CDR3 has 15 amino acids. The CDR3 DNA reads as TGTGCCAGCAGCTCCGCGACAGGGAGCGCCTACGAGCAGTACTTC. This sequence encodes CASSSATGSAYEQYF.

V and J are TRBV5-6 and TRBJ1-2; no definite D call. The CDR3 is made up of 14 amino acids. V lost 0 bases and J 6 bases, leaving 12 bases between the germline ends. Looked up from germline, CDR1 is SGHDT and CDR2 is YYEEEE. The CDR3 region is CASSLGGMRNGYTF. The CDR3 DNA reads TGTGCCAGCAGCTTGGGAGGGATGAGGAATGGCTACACCTTC.

The chain carries TRBV7-2 and TRBJ1-3; D unclear. Germline V CDR1 and CDR2: SGHTA, FQGNSA. With 6 bases removed from V and 4 bases from J, the gap between germline ends came to 7 bases. CDR3 size: 12 residues. CDR3 DNA sequence: TGTGCCAGCAGGTCGGGGGGAAACACCATATATTTT. It yields the protein CASRSGGNTIYF.

This chain uses TRBV30 with TRBJ2-1, with 7 bases matching TRBD2. Per germline, CDR1 GTSNPN and CDR2 SVGIG (reference sequence). CDR3 length: 13 amino acids. J gave up 9 bases and V 0 bases, and 5 bases lay outside the gene matches. Written as DNA, the CDR3 is TGTGCCTGGAGTGTACTGCAGCGGGGTGAGCAGTTCTTC. Its translation is CAWSVLQRGEQFF.

The chain employs TRBV15 and TRBJ1-5; a possible D gene is TRBD1 (5 bases). Trimming took 8 bases from V and 5 from J, leaving 16 bases between them. The CDR3 is 14 residues long. CDR1 LNHNV and CDR2 YYDKDF come from the germline V gene (reference sequence). CDR3 amino acids: CATRTRQNDQPQHF. CDR3 DNA sequence: TGTGCCACCCGAACCCGACAGAACGATCAGCCCCAGCATTTT.

The rearrangement links TRBV30 to TRBJ2-3; TRBD1 might be the D (6 bases). Trimming pared 3 bases from V and 3 bases from J, leaving 7 bases between. Germline lookup yields CDR1 GTSNPN and CDR2 SVGIG (reference sequence). CDR3 length: 12 amino acids. CDR3 in DNA: TGTGCCTGGAGCCAGGGGACAGATACGCAGTATTTT. The encoded protein is CAWSQGTDTQYF.

The chain has TRBV9 and TRBJ1-5; tentative D call: TRBD1 (5 bases). V lost 4 bases to trimming and J lost 3 bases, with 14 bases between them. The CDR3 is 15 residues long. Looked up from germline, CDR1 is SGDLS and CDR2 is YYNGEE. DNA for the CDR3: TGTGCCAGCAGCCCTTCGGGGGGGGTCAATCAGCCCCAGCATTTT. Translated, it gives CASSPSGGVNQPQHF.

The V and J genes are TRBV30 and TRBJ2-7; D may be TRBD2 (6 bases). Germline V gives CDR1 GTSNPN, CDR2 SVGIG (reference sequence). Between the trimmed V and J ends, which lost 4 bases and 2 bases, there was a span of 18 bases. This CDR3 is 15 amino acids long. The CDR3, as DNA: TGTGCCTGGACTCCCCAGGCGGGGTCCCCCTACGAGCAGTACTTC. It specifies CAWTPQAGSPYEQYF. The full variable domain, with the rest looked up from reference TRBV30 and TRBJ2-7, is SQTIHQWPATLVQPVGSPLSLECTVEGTSNPNLYWYRQAAGRGLQLLFYSVGIGQISSEVPQNLSASRPQDRQFILSSKKLLLSDSGFYLCAWTPQAGSPYEQYFGPGTRLTVT.

This clone appeared a few times. Other nucleotide sequences in the sample specify the same CDR3. V gene TRBV9 combines with J gene TRBJ1-1; D unclear. The CDR3 loop spans 13 amino acids. Per germline, CDR1 SGDLS and CDR2 YYNGEE. The ends were cut back, 0 bases at V and 3 bases at J, with 6 bases in the middle. CDR3: CASSVDRDTEAFF. The CDR3 coding sequence is TGTGCCAGCAGCGTAGACCGGGACACTGAAGCTTTCTTT.

The chain recombines TRBV19 with TRBJ2-2; D gene ambiguous. Germline assignment: CDR1 LNHDA and CDR2 SQIVND (reference sequence). The V and J ends lost 5 bases and 1 base respectively, with 11 bases between them. The length of the CDR3 is 15 residues. CDR3 sequence reads: CASSPWAQNTGELFF. Written as DNA, the CDR3 is TGTGCCAGTAGTCCCTGGGCACAGAACACCGGGGAGCTGTTTTTT.

CDR3 in amino acids: CASSYPVEGGAFF. The CDR3 DNA sequence: TGTGCCAGCAGTTATCCCGTGGAAGGAGGAGCTTTCTTT. The V call is TRBV6-6, the J call TRBJ1-1; D gene unclear. This CDR3 comprises 13 residues. V was shortened by 3 bases and J by 10 bases, with 15 bases between the two germline ends. The germline V gene encodes CDR1 MNHNY and CDR2 SVGAGI (reference sequence).

A single count supports this clone. The V call is TRBV12-5, the J call TRBJ1-1; no definite D call. Germline V gene lookup returns CDR1 LGHNT and CDR2 FRNRAP. The CDR3 contains 13 residues. V shed 6 bases and J shed 1 base, with 9 bases lying between them. CDR3 in DNA: TGTGCTAGTGGAGCCCGGGGGAACACTGAAGCTTTCTTT. Translating it yields CASGARGNTEAFF.

The genes are TRBV11-2 and TRBJ1-2; 10 nucleotides match TRBD1. This CDR3 contains 15 residues. Germline CDR1 SGHAT, CDR2 FQNNGV. V was clipped by 5 bases and J by 5 bases; unmatched bases: 8. CDR3 in amino acids: CASSRDRGRGYGYTF. CDR3 bases: TGTGCCAGCAGCCGGGACAGGGGCCGGGGATATGGCTACACCTTC.

The chain recombines TRBV5-1 with TRBJ2-5; TRBD2 matches at 7 bases. The CDR3 has 16 amino acids. V lost 4 bases to trimming and J lost 5 bases; unmatched junction nucleotides: 14. The V gene's germline CDR1 is SGHRS and CDR2 YFSETQ. Here the CDR3 DNA reads TGCGCCAGCAGCCTAATACTAGCGTCCCATCGGGAGACCCAGTACTTC. Translated, it gives CASSLILASHRETQYF.